The sequence of this TCR beta chain was determined in a study of blood T cell repertoires in COVID-19. Study context: COVID-19 samples from acute and convalescent phases originated in the United States, Italy and Spain. T cells, B-cell-depleted T cells, or PBMCs provided the cDNA or gDNA that served as material.

A single count supports this clone. Recruitment covered 20 to 25 US areas and drew participants whose ages spanned about 18 to 89 years. In the authors' methods: Amplifying reference gene primers gave estimates of nucleated cell counts. The method was immunoSEQ multiplex PCR; TCRdb's version includes in-frame clones alone and lacks a portion of them. That table is the source of V, J and clone size, and D and trimming were worked out from the DNA. The table includes roughly 330,000 clones, 85% to 90% detected once. The length of the CDR3 is 13 residues. Germline lookup yields CDR1 ENHRY and CDR2 SYGVKD. V was trimmed by 10 bases and J by 7 bases, leaving 16 bases between them.

The chain employs TRBV10-3 and TRBJ1-4; TRBD1 is a possible D gene (6 bases). The clonotype originates from a woman aged 18-35 years who had recovered from COVID-19. Sequenced sample: PBMCs or T cells enriched from blood (not recorded which). This CDR3 reads CATKGGGGEKLFF. The CDR3 bases are TGTGCCACAAAGGGCGGGGGCGGTGAAAAACTGTTTTTT.